This T cell receptor beta chain stems from a study of radiation and T cells in renal cell carcinoma. Study findings and constraints: Baseline intratumoral clonotype presence is unknown without pretreatment biopsies.

The time point was: baseline pretreatment blood. Treatment: 15 Gy SBRT to primary tumor, nephrectomy 4 weeks later. Clones were sequenced by immunoSEQ multiplex PCR, and TCRdb holds only the in-frame ones, with some missing. The sample contains 100,000 or so clones, about 88% of which appear only once. This clone was seen just once. Antigen specificity is unknown. The CDR3 is 14 amino acids. The germline CDR1 and CDR2 sequences are MNHEY and SMNVEV (reference sequence). V lost 6 bases to trimming and J lost 0 bases, with 9 bases between them. This sample comprised blood, obtained from a patient whose treatment included radiotherapy and nephrectomy. The TCR originated in a man in his forties or fifties with renal cell carcinoma. The chain is built from TRBV27 and TRBJ2-1; unclear D gene. The DNA for the CDR3 is TGTGCCAGCAGGCCCCGGACCTCCTACAATGAGCAGTTCTTC. It codes for CASRPRTSYNEQFF.